This T cell receptor (beta chain) was captured by sequencing in a study of molecular identifiers for immune sequencing clone quantification. On the study more broadly: Replicates involved a five-way split of RNA from approximately 20,000 or 100,000 naive CD8 cells, with sequencing of four.

Naive CD8 sequencing libraries were generated from roughly 18,000 to 920,000 sorted cells, with 10%, 30% or 50% RNA as input. Isolation of naive CD8 T cells was achieved by sorting on a CD8+CD4-CCR7+CD45RA+ phenotype. It was with previously described methods and listed TCR primers that bulk TCR libraries were made. Each CDR3 protein is one row after TCRdb ran MiXCR on the PCR reads. The sample includes about 640,000 distinct CDR3 sequences, nearly 20% seen only once; the top ten take 0.75% to 0.95%. This clonotype was seen many times. Germline V lookup: CDR1 MDHEN, CDR2 SYDVKM. The germline V and J ends were trimmed by 3 bases and 2 bases, with 12 bases remaining between them. This CDR3 spans 15 amino acids.

The clonotype originates from a human donor in good health. Some libraries in this study had Jurkat cell RNA spiked in. V gene TRBV28 combines with J gene TRBJ2-3, with a weak D call TRBD1 (6 bases). Sequenced sample: naive CD8+ T cells from blood, with Jurkat cell RNA spiked in. Indicated subset: FACS-sorted CD8+CD4-CCR7+CD45RA+ naive T cells. This CDR3 reads CASSFQDRVTDTQYF. The CDR3 DNA is TGTGCCAGCAGTTTCCAGGACAGAGTCACAGATACGCAGTATTTT. Full variable domain (remainder filled in from reference TRBV28 and TRBJ2-3): DVKVTQSSRYLVKRTGEKVFLECVQDMDHENMFWYRQDPGLGLRLIYFSYDVKMKEKGDIPEGYSVSREKKERFSLILESASTNQTSMYLCASSFQDRVTDTQYFGPGTRLTVL.